This T cell receptor (beta chain) was identified in a study of tumor-infiltrating lymphocytes in oesophageal squamous cell carcinoma. Germline values: CDR1 SGHTA, CDR2 FQGNSA. This CDR3 region has 16 residues. V was cut by 1 base and J by 2 bases, with 11 bases left in between. TCRdb independently ran MiXCR on the PCR reads; one entry per CDR3 protein. The data hold about 12,000 distinct CDR3 sequences, with about 55% observed a single time. The sequence was obtained from a female donor with esophageal squamous cell carcinoma. The chain recombines TRBV7-2 with TRBJ1-4; D call uncertain. What was sequenced was esophageal tumor tissue. The CDR3 spells CASSLVSVGTNEKLFF. CDR3 nucleotides: TGTGCCAGCAGCTTAGTATCCGTTGGGACTAATGAAAAACTGTTTTTT.